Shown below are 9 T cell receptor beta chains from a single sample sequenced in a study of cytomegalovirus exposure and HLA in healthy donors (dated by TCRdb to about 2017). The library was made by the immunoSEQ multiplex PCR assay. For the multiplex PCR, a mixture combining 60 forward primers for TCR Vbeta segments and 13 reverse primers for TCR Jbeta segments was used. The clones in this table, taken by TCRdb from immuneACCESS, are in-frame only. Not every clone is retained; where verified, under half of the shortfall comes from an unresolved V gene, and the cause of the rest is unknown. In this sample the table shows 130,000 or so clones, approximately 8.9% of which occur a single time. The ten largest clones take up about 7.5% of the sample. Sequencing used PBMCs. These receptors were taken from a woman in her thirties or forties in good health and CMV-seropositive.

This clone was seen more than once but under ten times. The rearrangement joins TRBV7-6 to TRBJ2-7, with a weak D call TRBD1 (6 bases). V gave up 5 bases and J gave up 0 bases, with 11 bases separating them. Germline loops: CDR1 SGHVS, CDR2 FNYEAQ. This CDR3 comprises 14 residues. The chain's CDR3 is CASSASGDSYEQYF. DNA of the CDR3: TGTGCCAGCAGCGCCTCAGGGGACTCCTACGAGCAGTACTTC.

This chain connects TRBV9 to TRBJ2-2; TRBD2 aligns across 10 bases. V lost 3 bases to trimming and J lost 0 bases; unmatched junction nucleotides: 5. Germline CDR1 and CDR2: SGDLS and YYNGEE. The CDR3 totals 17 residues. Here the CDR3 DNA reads TGTGCCAGCAGCGCGCTACTAGCGGGGTCGAACACCGGGGAGCTGTTTTTT. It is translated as CASSALLAGSNTGELFF. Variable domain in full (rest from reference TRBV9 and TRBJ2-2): DSGVTQTPKHLITATGQRVTLRCSPRSGDLSVYWYQQSLDQGLQFLIQYYNGEERAKGNILERFSAQQFPDLHSELNLSSLELGDSALYFCASSALLAGSNTGELFFGEGSRLTVL.

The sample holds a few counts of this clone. In nucleotides, the CDR3 is TGCGCCAGCAGCCAAGATGGGACAGGGGCGTTCTACGAGCAGTACTTC. Translating gives CASSQDGTGAFYEQYF. The rearrangement uses TRBV4-1 and TRBJ2-7, with 10 bases identical to TRBD1. The length of the CDR3 is 16 residues. Germline V gene sequence: CDR1 MGHRA, CDR2 YSYEKL. J was trimmed by 3 bases and V by 0 bases; bases with no gene match: 5.

The CDR3 reads CASSRGRTGGGGNQPQHF. CDR3 DNA: TGTGCCAGTAGTAGGGGGAGAACAGGGGGCGGTGGCAATCAGCCCCAGCATTTT. The V and J genes are TRBV19 and TRBJ1-5, with 9 bases fitting TRBD1. CDR3 length: 18 amino acids. CDR1 is LNHDA and CDR2 is SQIVND in the germline V gene (reference sequence). Germline trimming cut 4 bases from V and 2 bases from J; bases unmatched to any gene: 12. Combining the CDR3 with reference TRBV19 and TRBJ1-5 gives the whole variable domain DGGITQSPKYLFRKEGQNVTLSCEQNLNHDAMYWYRQDPGQGLRLIYYSQIVNDFQKGDIAEGYSVSREKKESFPLTVTSAQKNPTAFYLCASSRGRTGGGGNQPQHFGDGTRLSIL.

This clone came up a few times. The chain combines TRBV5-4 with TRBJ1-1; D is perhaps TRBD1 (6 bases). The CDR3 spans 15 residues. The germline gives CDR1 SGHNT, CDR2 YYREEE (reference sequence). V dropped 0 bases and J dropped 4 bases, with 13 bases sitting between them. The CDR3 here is CASSLVGGGGTEAFF. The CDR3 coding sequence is TGTGCCAGCAGCTTGGTCGGGGGGGGCGGCACTGAAGCTTTCTTT.

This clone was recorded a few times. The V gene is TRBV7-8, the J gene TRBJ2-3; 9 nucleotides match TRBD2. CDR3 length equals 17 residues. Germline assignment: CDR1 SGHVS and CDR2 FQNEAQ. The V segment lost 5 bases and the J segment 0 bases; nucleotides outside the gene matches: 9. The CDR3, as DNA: TGTGCCAGCAGCCAAGTAGCGGGGGCCTCTAGCACAGATACGCAGTATTTT. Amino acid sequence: CASSQVAGASSTDTQYF. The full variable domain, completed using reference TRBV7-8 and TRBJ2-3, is GAGVSQSPRYKVAKRGQDVALRCDPISGHVSLFWYQQALGQGPEFLTYFQNEAQLDKSGLPSDRFFAERPEGSVSTLKIQRTQQEDSAVYLCASSQVAGASSTDTQYFGPGTRLTVL.

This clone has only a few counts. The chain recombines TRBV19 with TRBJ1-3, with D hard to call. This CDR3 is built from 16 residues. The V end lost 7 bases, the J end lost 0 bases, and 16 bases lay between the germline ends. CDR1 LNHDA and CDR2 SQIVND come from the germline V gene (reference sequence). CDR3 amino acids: CASNVDTRRSGNTIYF. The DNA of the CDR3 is TGTGCCAGTAACGTCGACACTAGGCGCTCTGGAAACACCATATATTTT.

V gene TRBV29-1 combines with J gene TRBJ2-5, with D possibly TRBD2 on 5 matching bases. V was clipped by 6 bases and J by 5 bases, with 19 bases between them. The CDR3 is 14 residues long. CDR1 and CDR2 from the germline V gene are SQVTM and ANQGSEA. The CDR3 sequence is CSVPGIAQRETQYF. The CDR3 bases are TGCAGCGTCCCCGGGATTGCTCAGCGTGAGACCCAGTACTTC. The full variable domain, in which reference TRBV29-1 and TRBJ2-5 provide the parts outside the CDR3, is SAVISQKPSRDICQRGTSLTIQCQVDSQVTMMFWYRQQPGQSLTLIATANQGSEATYESGFVIDKFPISRPNLTFSTLTVSNMSPEDSSIYLCSVPGIAQRETQYFGPGTRLLVL.

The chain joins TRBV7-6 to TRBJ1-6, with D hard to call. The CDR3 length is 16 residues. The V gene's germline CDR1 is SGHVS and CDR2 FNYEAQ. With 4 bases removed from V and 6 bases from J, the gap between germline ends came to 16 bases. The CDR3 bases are TGTGCCAGCAGCTCTTCCCTCCGGGAAAGTAATTCACCCCTCCACTTT. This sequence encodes CASSSSLRESNSPLHF.